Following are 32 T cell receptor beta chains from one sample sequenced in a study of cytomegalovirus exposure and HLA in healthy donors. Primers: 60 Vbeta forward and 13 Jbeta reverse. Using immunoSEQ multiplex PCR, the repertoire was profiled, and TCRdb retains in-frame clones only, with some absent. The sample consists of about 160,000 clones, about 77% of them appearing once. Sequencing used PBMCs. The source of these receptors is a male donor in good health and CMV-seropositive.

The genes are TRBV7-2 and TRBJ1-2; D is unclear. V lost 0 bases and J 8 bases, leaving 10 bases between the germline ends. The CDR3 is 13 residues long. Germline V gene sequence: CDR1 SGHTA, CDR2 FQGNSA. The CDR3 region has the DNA TGTGCCAGCAGCTTAGCCGGGAGCGGCGGCTACACCTTC. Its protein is CASSLAGSGGYTF.

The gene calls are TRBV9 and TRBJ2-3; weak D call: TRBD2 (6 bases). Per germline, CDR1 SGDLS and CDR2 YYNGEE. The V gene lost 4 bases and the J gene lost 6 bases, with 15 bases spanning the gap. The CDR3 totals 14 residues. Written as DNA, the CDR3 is TGTGCCAGCAGCCTACGACTAGGCTCTGATACGCAGTATTTT. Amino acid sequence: CASSLRLGSDTQYF.

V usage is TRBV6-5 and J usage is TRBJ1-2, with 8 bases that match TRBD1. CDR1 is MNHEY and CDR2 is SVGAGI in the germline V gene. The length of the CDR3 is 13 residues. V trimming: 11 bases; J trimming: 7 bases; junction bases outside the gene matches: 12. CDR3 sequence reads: CAAGWQGAVGYTF. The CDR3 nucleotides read TGTGCCGCCGGATGGCAGGGGGCGGTTGGCTACACCTTC.

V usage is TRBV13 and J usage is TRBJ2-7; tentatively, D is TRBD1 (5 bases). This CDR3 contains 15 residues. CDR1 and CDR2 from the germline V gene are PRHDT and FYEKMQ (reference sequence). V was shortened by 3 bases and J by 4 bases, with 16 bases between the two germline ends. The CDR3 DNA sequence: TGTGCCAGCAGCTTGAACGGTAGGACACCTTACGAGCAGTACTTC. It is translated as CASSLNGRTPYEQYF.

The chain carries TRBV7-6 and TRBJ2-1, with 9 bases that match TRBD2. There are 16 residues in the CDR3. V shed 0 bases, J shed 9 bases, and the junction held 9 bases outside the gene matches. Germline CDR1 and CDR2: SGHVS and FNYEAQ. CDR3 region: CASSLAFGGGASEQFF. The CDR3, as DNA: TGTGCCAGCAGCTTAGCCTTTGGCGGGGGGGCCAGTGAGCAGTTCTTC.

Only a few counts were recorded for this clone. CDR3 nucleotide sequence: TGTGCAAGTCGCTTAACATTACAGGGGAACACTGAAGCTTTCTTT. It codes for CASRLTLQGNTEAFF. This chain joins TRBV12-2 and TRBJ1-1; the DNA was not used to check the table's D call, TRBD1. TRBV12-2 is designated a pseudogene. The CDR3 totals 15 residues.

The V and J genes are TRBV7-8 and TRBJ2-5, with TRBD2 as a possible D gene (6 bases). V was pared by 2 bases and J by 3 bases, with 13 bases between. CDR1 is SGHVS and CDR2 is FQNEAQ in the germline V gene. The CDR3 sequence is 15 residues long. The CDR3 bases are TGTGCCAGCAGCTTAAGAATAGCGGTGAAAGAGACCCAGTACTTC. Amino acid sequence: CASSLRIAVKETQYF.

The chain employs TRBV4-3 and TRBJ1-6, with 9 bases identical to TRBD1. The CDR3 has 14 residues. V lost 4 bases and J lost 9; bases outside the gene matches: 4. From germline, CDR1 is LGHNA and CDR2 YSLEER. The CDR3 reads CASSLTDRGSPLHF. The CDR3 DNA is TGCGCCAGCAGCCTAACGGACAGGGGTTCACCCCTCCACTTT.

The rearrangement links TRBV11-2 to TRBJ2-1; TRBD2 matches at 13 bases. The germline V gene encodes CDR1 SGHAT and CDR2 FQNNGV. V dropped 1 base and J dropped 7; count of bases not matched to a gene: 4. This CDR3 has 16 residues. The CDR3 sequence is CASSLVTSGGSNEQFF. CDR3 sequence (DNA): TGTGCCAGCAGCTTAGTGACTAGCGGGGGGTCTAATGAGCAGTTCTTC.

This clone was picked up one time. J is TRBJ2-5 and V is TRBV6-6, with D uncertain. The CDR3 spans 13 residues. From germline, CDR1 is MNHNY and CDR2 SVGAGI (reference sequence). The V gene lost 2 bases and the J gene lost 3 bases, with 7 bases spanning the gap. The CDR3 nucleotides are TGTGCCAGCAGTTACGATTACAAAGAGACCCAGTACTTC. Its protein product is CASSYDYKETQYF.

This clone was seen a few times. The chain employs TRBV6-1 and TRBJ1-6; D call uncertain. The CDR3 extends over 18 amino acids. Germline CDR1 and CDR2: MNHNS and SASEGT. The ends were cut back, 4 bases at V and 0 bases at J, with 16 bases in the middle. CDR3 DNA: TGTGCCAGCAGTGCCGTGAAAGGAGGGAGCTCCTATAATTCACCCCTCCACTTT. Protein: CASSAVKGGSSYNSPLHF.

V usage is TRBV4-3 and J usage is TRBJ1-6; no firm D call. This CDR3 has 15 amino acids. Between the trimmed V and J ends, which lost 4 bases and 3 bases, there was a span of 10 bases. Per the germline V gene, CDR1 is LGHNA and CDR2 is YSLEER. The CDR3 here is CASSLRRGYNSPLHF. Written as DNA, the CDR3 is TGCGCCAGCAGCCTGAGGAGAGGCTATAATTCACCCCTCCACTTT.

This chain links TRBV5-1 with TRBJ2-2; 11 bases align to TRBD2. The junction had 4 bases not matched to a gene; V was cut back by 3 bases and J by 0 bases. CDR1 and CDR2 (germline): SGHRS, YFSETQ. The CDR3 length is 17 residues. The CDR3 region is CASSWTSGSPNTGELFF. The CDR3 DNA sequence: TGCGCCAGCAGCTGGACTAGCGGGTCACCGAACACCGGGGAGCTGTTTTTT.

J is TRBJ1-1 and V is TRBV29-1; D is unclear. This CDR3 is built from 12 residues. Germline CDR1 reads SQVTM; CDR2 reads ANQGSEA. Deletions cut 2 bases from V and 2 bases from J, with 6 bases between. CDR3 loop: CSVEPGNTEAFF. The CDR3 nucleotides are TGCAGCGTTGAACCAGGAAACACTGAAGCTTTCTTT.

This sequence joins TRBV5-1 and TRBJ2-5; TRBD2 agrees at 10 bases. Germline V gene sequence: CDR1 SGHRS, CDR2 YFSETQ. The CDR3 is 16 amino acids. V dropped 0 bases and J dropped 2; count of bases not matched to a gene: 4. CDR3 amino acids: CASSLGLAGFQETQYF. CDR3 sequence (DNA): TGCGCCAGCAGCTTGGGACTAGCGGGCTTTCAAGAGACCCAGTACTTC. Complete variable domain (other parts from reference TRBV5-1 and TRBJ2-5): KAGVTQTPRYLIKTRGQQVTLSCSPISGHRSVSWYQQTPGQGLQFLFEYFSETQRNKGNFPGRFSGRQFSNSRSEMNVSTLELGDSALYLCASSLGLAGFQETQYFGPGTRLLVL.

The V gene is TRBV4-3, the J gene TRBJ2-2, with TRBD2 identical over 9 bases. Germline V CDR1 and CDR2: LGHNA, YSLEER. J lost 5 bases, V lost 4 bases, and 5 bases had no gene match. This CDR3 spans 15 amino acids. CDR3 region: CASSPASGGTGELFF. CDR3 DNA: TGCGCCAGCAGCCCTGCGAGCGGGGGGACCGGGGAGCTGTTTTTT.

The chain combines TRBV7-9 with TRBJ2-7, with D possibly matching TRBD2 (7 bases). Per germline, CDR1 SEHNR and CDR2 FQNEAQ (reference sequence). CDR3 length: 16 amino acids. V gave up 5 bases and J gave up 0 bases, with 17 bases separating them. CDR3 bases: TGTGCCAGCAGCCCAGGGTACGGGGGGCTCTCCTACGAGCAGTACTTC. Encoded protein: CASSPGYGGLSYEQYF.

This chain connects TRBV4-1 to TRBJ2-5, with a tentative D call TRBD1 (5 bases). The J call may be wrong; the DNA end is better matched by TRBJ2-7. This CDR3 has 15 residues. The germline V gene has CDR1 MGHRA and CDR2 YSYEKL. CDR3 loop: CASSQGAGNSYEQYF. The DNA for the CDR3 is TGCGCCAGCAGCCAAGGGGCAGGGAACTCCTACGAGCAGTACTTC.

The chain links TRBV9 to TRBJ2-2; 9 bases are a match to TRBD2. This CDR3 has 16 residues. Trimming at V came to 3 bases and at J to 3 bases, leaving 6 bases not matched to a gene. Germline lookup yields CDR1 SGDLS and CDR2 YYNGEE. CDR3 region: CASSDRLADHTGELFF. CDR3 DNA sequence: TGTGCCAGCAGCGACCGACTAGCGGACCACACCGGGGAGCTGTTTTTT.

CDR3 protein: CASSQDSRDRGSSYEQYF. The CDR3 bases are TGCGCCAGCAGCCAAGATTCAAGGGACAGGGGGAGCTCCTACGAGCAGTACTTC. This chain joins TRBV4-1 and TRBJ2-7; 11 bases match TRBD1. The V gene's germline CDR1 is MGHRA and CDR2 YSYEKL. The CDR3 is 18 residues long. The V segment lost 0 bases and the J segment 0 bases; nucleotides outside the gene matches: 7.

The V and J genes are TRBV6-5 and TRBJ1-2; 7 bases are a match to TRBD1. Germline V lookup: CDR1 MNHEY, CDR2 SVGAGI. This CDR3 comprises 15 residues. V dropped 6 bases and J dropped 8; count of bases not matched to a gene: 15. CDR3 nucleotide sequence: TGTGCCAGCAGGCGAACTAGGGGGCGAGAGGGGGGCTACACCTTC. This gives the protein CASRRTRGREGGYTF.

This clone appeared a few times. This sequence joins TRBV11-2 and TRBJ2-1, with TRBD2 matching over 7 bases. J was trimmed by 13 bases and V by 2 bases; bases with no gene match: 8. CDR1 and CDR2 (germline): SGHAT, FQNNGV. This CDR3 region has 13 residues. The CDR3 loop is CASSLNHRGEQFF. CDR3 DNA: TGTGCCAGCAGCTTAAATCACCGGGGGGAACAGTTCTTC.

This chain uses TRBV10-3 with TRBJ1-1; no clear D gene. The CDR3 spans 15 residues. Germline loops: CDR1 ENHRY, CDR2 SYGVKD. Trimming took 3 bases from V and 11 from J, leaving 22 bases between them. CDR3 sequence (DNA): TGTGCCATCAGTGACTCCCGAGGGAGTTCGTTCGGCGCTTTCTTT. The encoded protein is CAISDSRGSSFGAFF.

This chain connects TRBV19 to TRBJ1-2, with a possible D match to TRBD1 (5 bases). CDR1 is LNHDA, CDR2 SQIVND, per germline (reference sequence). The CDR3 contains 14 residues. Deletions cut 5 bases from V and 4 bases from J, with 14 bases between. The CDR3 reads CASSPLYRPYGYTF. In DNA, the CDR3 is TGTGCCAGTAGTCCCCTCTACAGGCCCTATGGCTACACCTTC.

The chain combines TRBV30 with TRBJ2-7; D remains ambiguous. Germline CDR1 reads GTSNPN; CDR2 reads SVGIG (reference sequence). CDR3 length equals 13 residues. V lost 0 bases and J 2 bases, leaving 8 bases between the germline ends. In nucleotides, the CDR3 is TGTGCCTGGAGTGTCGCGGTACCCTACGAGCAGTACTTC. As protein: CAWSVAVPYEQYF.

The CDR3 DNA reads TGTGCCAGCAGCCTTGGACAGGTCTACACTGAAGCTTTCTTT. Protein: CASSLGQVYTEAFF. The chain uses TRBV6-5 and TRBJ1-1; 7 bases align to TRBD1. V shed 6 bases and J 3 bases; nucleotides not matched to a gene: 7. Per germline, CDR1 MNHEY and CDR2 SVGAGI. This CDR3 region has 14 residues.

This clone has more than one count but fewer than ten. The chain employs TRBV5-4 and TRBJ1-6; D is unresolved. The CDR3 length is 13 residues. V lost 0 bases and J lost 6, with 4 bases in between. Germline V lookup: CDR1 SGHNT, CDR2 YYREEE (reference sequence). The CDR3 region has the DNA TGTGCCAGCAGCTTGGTCAGTAATTCACCCCTCCACTTT. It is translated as CASSLVSNSPLHF.

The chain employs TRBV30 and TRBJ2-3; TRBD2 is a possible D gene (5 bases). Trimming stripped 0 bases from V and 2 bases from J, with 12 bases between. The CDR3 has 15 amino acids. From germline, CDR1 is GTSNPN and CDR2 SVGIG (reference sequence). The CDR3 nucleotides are TGTGCCTGGAGTGTACTAGACGGATCCACAGATACGCAGTATTTT. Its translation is CAWSVLDGSTDTQYF. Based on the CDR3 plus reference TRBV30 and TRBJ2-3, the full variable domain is SQTIHQWPATLVQPVGSPLSLECTVEGTSNPNLYWYRQAAGRGLQLLFYSVGIGQISSEVPQNLSASRPQDRQFILSSKKLLLSDSGFYLCAWSVLDGSTDTQYFGPGTRLTVL.

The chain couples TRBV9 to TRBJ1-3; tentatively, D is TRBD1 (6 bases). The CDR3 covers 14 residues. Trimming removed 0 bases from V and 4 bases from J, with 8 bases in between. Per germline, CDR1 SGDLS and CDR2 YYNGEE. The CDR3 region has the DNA TGTGCCAGCAGCGTAGGGACAGCAGGAAACACCATATATTTT. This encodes CASSVGTAGNTIYF.

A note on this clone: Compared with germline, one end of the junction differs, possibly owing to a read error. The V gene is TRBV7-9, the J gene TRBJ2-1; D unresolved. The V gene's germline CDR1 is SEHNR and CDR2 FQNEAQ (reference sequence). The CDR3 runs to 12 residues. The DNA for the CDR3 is TGTTCCAGCAGCAAACAGTACAATGAGCAGTTCTTC. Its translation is CSSSKQYNEQFF.

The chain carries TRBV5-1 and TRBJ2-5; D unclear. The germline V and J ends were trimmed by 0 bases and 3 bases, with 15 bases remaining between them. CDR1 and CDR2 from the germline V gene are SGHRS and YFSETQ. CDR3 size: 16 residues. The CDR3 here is CASSLVVWSSEETQYF. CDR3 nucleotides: TGCGCCAGCAGCTTGGTAGTTTGGTCCTCGGAAGAGACCCAGTACTTC.

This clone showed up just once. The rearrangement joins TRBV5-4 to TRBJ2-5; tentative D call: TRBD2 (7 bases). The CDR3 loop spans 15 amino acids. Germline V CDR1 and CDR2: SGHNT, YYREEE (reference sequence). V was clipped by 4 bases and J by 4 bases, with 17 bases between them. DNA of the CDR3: TGTGCCAGCAGCCCGGGAAGGGGGAGGGGAGAGACCCAGTACTTC. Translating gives CASSPGRGRGETQYF.